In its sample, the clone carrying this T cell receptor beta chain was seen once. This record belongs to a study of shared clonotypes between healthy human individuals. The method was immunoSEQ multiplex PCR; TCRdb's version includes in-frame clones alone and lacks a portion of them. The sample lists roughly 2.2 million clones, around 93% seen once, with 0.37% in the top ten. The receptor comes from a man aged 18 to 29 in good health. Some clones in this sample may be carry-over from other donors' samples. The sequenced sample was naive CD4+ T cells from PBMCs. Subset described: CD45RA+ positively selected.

CDR3 DNA: TGTGCCAGCAGTTACTCGATCCAGTCAGGTGAGCAGTTCTTC. Protein product: CASSYSIQSGEQFF. The chain combines TRBV6-5 with TRBJ2-1; D is uncertain. The CDR3 is 14 amino acids. V lost 0 bases and J 9 bases, leaving 12 bases between the germline ends. CDR1 is MNHEY and CDR2 is SVGAGI in the germline V gene.